Shown below are 5 T cell receptor beta chains from a single sample sequenced in a study of blood T cell repertoires in COVID-19 (TCRdb year 2020). To prepare the library, the immunoSEQ multiplex PCR assay was applied. As stored in TCRdb, this immuneACCESS dataset retains in-frame rearrangements with V and J assigned. A fraction of the clones does not appear; measured against another copy, unresolved V genes explain less than half of the discrepancy, and the remainder lacks a known reason. Across this sample there are about 140,000 clones, with 84% seen only once. Together, the top ten hold about 3.7% of the sample. What was sequenced was PBMCs or T cells enriched from blood (not recorded which). These receptors originate from a woman aged 50 to 60 with acute COVID-19.

The rearrangement uses TRBV2 and TRBJ2-7; 8 nucleotides align to TRBD1. CDR1 SNHLY and CDR2 FYNNEI come from the germline V gene. The V gene end was trimmed by 5 bases and the J gene end by 6 bases; junction bases not matched to a gene: 9. The CDR3 has 14 residues. The DNA for the CDR3 is TGTGCCAGCAGTATCGGACAGGGAGAACGCGAGCAGTACTTC. Translating gives CASSIGQGEREQYF.

The V and J genes are TRBV4-1 and TRBJ2-5, with D unclear. Germline V gives CDR1 MGHRA, CDR2 YSYEKL. Trimming took off 1 base at V and 5 bases at J, with 8 bases between the two ends. The CDR3 consists of 13 residues. The CDR3: CASSQGLRETQYF. DNA of the CDR3: TGCGCCAGCAGCCAAGGACTGAGGGAGACCCAGTACTTC.

The chain couples TRBV19 to TRBJ2-1; perhaps TRBD1 as D (6 bases). V lost 5 bases, J lost 9 bases, and 17 bases lay in between. Looked up from germline, CDR1 is LNHDA and CDR2 is SQIVND (reference sequence). There are 14 residues in the CDR3. The CDR3 reads CASSQQGSKSEQFF. The CDR3, as DNA: TGTGCCAGTAGTCAACAGGGTTCCAAGAGTGAGCAGTTCTTC.

This chain joins TRBV27 and TRBJ2-7, with 7 bases that match TRBD2. Looked up from germline, CDR1 is MNHEY and CDR2 is SMNVEV (reference sequence). CDR3 size: 15 residues. Unmatched junction bases numbered 7, after V lost 3 bases and J lost 2 bases. CDR3 sequence (DNA): TGTGCCAGCAGTTTTCACGGGGGGAACCCCTACGAGCAGTACTTC. This gives the protein CASSFHGGNPYEQYF.

The chain employs TRBV9 and TRBJ2-1, with D possibly TRBD2 on 5 matching bases. The V and J ends lost 0 bases and 8 bases respectively, with 15 bases between them. The CDR3 is made up of 15 amino acids. The germline V gene encodes CDR1 SGDLS and CDR2 YYNGEE. The CDR3 bases are TGTGCCAGCAGCGTAGGTGGGTTAGCGACGGATGAGCAGTTCTTC. This codes for CASSVGGLATDEQFF.